Listed here are 29 T cell receptor beta chains from one sample, sequenced in a study of post-analysis software for immune sequencing data. Study findings and constraints: A handful of TRBV segments were significantly more frequent in patients than in controls. TRBV5-6, TRBV5-1 and TRBV20-1 were among these segments.

The antigens for these receptors are not known. Unique molecular identifiers were built into the TCR beta cDNA libraries. TCRdb fed the PCR reads into MiXCR, producing one record per CDR3 protein. This sample has some 260,000 distinct CDR3 sequences, with 36% found just once. Sequencing was done on a sample of blood. The receptors derive from a girl under 18 with multiple sclerosis.

This clonotype was detected once. This sequence joins TRBV4-3 and TRBJ2-5, with 8 bases fitting TRBD1. V shed 2 bases and J 4 bases; nucleotides not matched to a gene: 12. The CDR3 sequence is 17 residues long. Germline values: CDR1 LGHNA, CDR2 YSLEER. The DNA for the CDR3 is TGCGCCAGCAGCCAAACCCTAGACAGGGGAATTGCAGAGACCCAGTACTTC. Protein product: CASSQTLDRGIAETQYF.

This clonotype was seen repeatedly, ten times or more. The chain uses TRBV7-3 and TRBJ2-5; D not resolved. V was pared by 8 bases and J by 4 bases, with 11 bases between. The CDR3 contains 12 residues. Germline lookup yields CDR1 SGHTA and CDR2 FQGTGA. CDR3 in amino acids: CASSSGRETQYF. The CDR3 nucleotides read TGTGCCAGCTCGTCCGGGCGAGAGACCCAGTACTTC.

This clonotype was observed a handful of times. The chain couples TRBV7-8 to TRBJ1-1; the D gene is possibly TRBD1 (6 bases). The V end was cut by 4 bases, the J end by 6 bases, with 15 bases between. CDR1 is SGHVS, CDR2 FQNEAQ, per germline. CDR3 size: 14 residues. Written as DNA, the CDR3 is TGTGCCAGCAGCTACCGACAGGCTAGCGCTGAAGCTTTCTTT. As protein: CASSYRQASAEAFF.

This clonotype was detected ten times or more. The CDR3 spells CASSPTERKNTEAFF. The CDR3 DNA is TGTGCCAGCAGCCCGACAGAGAGGAAGAACACTGAAGCTTTCTTT. The chain combines TRBV5-6 with TRBJ1-1; TRBD1 might be the D (5 bases). The CDR3 runs 15 residues. Trimming pared 4 bases from V and 1 base from J, leaving 14 bases between. CDR1 SGHDT and CDR2 YYEEEE come from the germline V gene.

The rearrangement joins TRBV29-1 to TRBJ2-3; perhaps TRBD2 as D (7 bases). Germline CDR1 and CDR2: SQVTM and ANQGSEA. The length of the CDR3 is 16 residues. Trimming cost V 4 bases and J 5 bases, with 22 bases left between them. The CDR3 bases are TGCAGCGTTGCCGTTGGGGGGAGGGCCAGGGGAGATACGCAGTATTTT. Encoded protein: CSVAVGGRARGDTQYF.

The rearrangement joins TRBV24-1 to TRBJ1-1; D remains ambiguous. Germline lookup yields CDR1 KGHDR and CDR2 SFDVKD. V lost 8 bases to trimming and J lost 4 bases, with 13 bases between them. The CDR3 sequence is 13 residues long. CDR3 DNA: TGTGCCACCAACCGAGGACGGAGCACTGAAGCTTTCTTT. Encoded protein: CATNRGRSTEAFF.

This clonotype has just one count. CDR3 DNA: TGTGCCACCAGTGGTGGGTTAGGCCAAGAGACCCAGTACTTC. Protein: CATSGGLGQETQYF. The chain uses TRBV24-1 and TRBJ2-5; D gene ambiguous. V was trimmed by 5 bases and J by 1 base, leaving 10 bases between them. The CDR3 extends over 14 amino acids. Germline V lookup: CDR1 KGHDR, CDR2 SFDVKD.

This clonotype was detected a few times. The V and J genes are TRBV5-1 and TRBJ1-1; TRBD1 matches 10 bases. V was clipped by 0 bases and J by 0 bases; unmatched bases: 8. This CDR3 has 18 residues. Per the germline V gene, CDR1 is SGHRS and CDR2 is YFSETQ. This CDR3 reads CASSLAGQGTGLNTEAFF. The DNA for the CDR3 is TGCGCCAGCAGCTTGGCGGGACAGGGGACGGGCCTGAACACTGAAGCTTTCTTT.

V and J are TRBV28 and TRBJ2-1, with 10 nucleotides matching TRBD2. The CDR3 sequence is 15 residues long. Trimming at V came to 4 bases and at J to 7 bases, leaving 7 bases not matched to a gene. Germline V CDR1 and CDR2: MDHEN, SYDVKM. CDR3 residues: CASSSPAGGGNEQFF. CDR3 sequence (DNA): TGTGCCAGCAGTTCCCCAGCGGGAGGGGGGAATGAGCAGTTCTTC.

The chain links TRBV12-3 or TRBV12-4 to TRBJ2-6; 7 nucleotides line up with TRBD1. The junction had 8 bases not matched to a gene; V was cut back by 5 bases and J by 4 bases. CDR3 length equals 16 residues. CDR3 bases: TGTGCCAGCAGTGGTCAGACAGGGACCGGGGCCAACGTCCTGACTTTC. Its translation: CASSGQTGTGANVLTF.

This clonotype showed up many times. This chain joins TRBV6-5 and TRBJ2-1, with D possibly matching TRBD1 (6 bases). V was pared by 8 bases and J by 0 bases, with 11 bases between. The CDR3 is made up of 14 amino acids. Germline V gene data show CDR1 as MNHEY and CDR2 as SVGAGI. The CDR3 here is CASGRGSSYNEQFF. For the CDR3, the DNA is TGTGCCAGCGGCAGGGGAAGCTCCTACAATGAGCAGTTCTTC.

This rearrangement joins TRBV9 to TRBJ2-1, with D hard to call. The germline V and J ends were trimmed by 0 bases and 10 bases, with 8 bases remaining between them. CDR1 is SGDLS and CDR2 is YYNGEE in the germline V gene. There are 12 residues in the CDR3. As DNA, the CDR3 is TGTGCCAGCAGCGTAGAGACCACCGAGCAGTTCTTC. Translated: CASSVETTEQFF.

Comment on this clonotype: A much bigger clone sits one base away, suggesting this may be a read error. Written as DNA, the CDR3 is TGCAGTCCGGGACAGTCAGGCGACAATGAGCAGTACTTC. The encoded protein is CSPGQSGDNEQYF. The rearrangement joins TRBV20-1 to TRBJ2-1; TRBD1 matches at 7 bases. Gene TRBJ2-7 matches the end of the DNA better, so the J call may be wrong. From germline, CDR1 is DFQATT and CDR2 SNEGSKA (reference sequence). There are 13 residues in the CDR3.

As to this clonotype: This may be a read error, as it is one base from a much larger clone. This sequence joins TRBV20-1 and TRBJ1-5; 10 nucleotides match TRBD1. The germline CDR1 and CDR2 sequences are DFQATT and SNEGSKA (reference sequence). This CDR3 contains 15 residues. CDR3 amino acids: CSAGDPGQGFQPQHF. CDR3 DNA sequence: TGCAGTGCTGGAGATCCGGGACAGGGGTTTCAGCCCCAGCATTTT.

This clonotype was observed many times. The rearrangement links TRBV6-1 to TRBJ1-5; no reliable D call. The CDR3 consists of 14 residues. The V end was cut by 8 bases, the J end by 0 bases, with 11 bases between. Germline V gene sequence: CDR1 MNHNS, CDR2 SASEGT. CDR3 protein: CASDTLYSNQPQHF. The CDR3 DNA follows: TGTGCCAGCGATACCCTTTATAGCAATCAGCCCCAGCATTTT.

This clonotype was found a few times. This chain links TRBV5-1 with TRBJ1-1; D might be TRBD1 (5 bases). Trimming shortened V by 0 bases and J by 4 bases, and 16 bases separated the two germline ends. Germline CDR1 SGHRS, CDR2 YFSETQ. The CDR3 contains 16 residues. CDR3 bases: TGCGCCAGCAGCTTGGGGGCAGGGTTCTCGATCACTGAAGCTTTCTTT. Residues: CASSLGAGFSITEAFF.

In its sample, this clonotype was seen a few times. The J gene is TRBJ2-1, the V gene TRBV9; tentative D call: TRBD2 (7 bases). Germline V gene lookup returns CDR1 SGDLS and CDR2 YYNGEE. Trimming stripped 1 base from V and 1 base from J, with 18 bases between. The CDR3 has 18 residues. In DNA form, the CDR3 reads TGTGCCAGCAGCGTAAGTTGGGGGGGCGGTCGATCCTACAATGAGCAGTTCTTC. Residues: CASSVSWGGGRSYNEQFF. The whole variable domain, filled in from reference TRBV9 and TRBJ2-1, reads DSGVTQTPKHLITATGQRVTLRCSPRSGDLSVYWYQQSLDQGLQFLIQYYNGEERAKGNILERFSAQQFPDLHSELNLSSLELGDSALYFCASSVSWGGGRSYNEQFFGPGTRLTVL.

The rearrangement uses TRBV15 and TRBJ1-1; no firm D call. Germline V gives CDR1 LNHNV, CDR2 YYDKDF (reference sequence). There are 15 residues in the CDR3. The germline V and J ends were trimmed by 3 bases and 3 bases, with 14 bases remaining between them. The CDR3 coding sequence is TGTGCCACCAGCAGGGACCCGTCCATAGACACTGAAGCTTTCTTT. Its translation: CATSRDPSIDTEAFF.

This clonotype occurred many times. The chain uses TRBV12-3 or TRBV12-4 and TRBJ2-2, with a tentative D call TRBD1 (6 bases). Trimming took 1 base from V and 0 from J, leaving 6 bases between them. CDR3 length: 15 amino acids. The chain's CDR3 is CASSLGTANTGELFF. The CDR3 DNA reads TGTGCCAGCAGTTTAGGGACAGCGAACACCGGGGAGCTGTTTTTT.

The chain employs TRBV6-4 and TRBJ2-1; 9 bases map to TRBD1. Trimming at V came to 4 bases and at J to 5 bases, leaving 12 bases not matched to a gene. The CDR3 contains 17 residues. In germline, CDR1 is MRHNA, CDR2 SNTAGT. The CDR3 nucleotides are TGTGCCAGCAGTGCCTCACCGGGGACAGGGAGCGACAATGAGCAGTTCTTC. Amino acids: CASSASPGTGSDNEQFF.

The CDR3 bases are TGTGCCACCAGCAGAGAAGGCGGATACGAGCAGTACTTC. Translated, it gives CATSREGGYEQYF. The chain links TRBV15 to TRBJ2-7; D uncertain. The germline V and J ends were trimmed by 0 bases and 4 bases, with 7 bases remaining between them. CDR3 length: 13 amino acids. CDR1 LNHNV and CDR2 YYDKDF come from the germline V gene (reference sequence).

Only a few counts were recorded for this clonotype. The chain is built from TRBV6-4 and TRBJ2-2, with D unresolved. Trimming took off 2 bases at V and 0 bases at J, with 1 base between the two ends. In germline, CDR1 is MRHNA, CDR2 SNTAGT. The CDR3 has 13 amino acids. The CDR3 nucleotides read TGTGCCAGCAGTGACACGAACACCGGGGAGCTGTTTTTT. Amino acid sequence: CASSDTNTGELFF.

This clonotype appeared a few times. The junction shows a germline mismatch at one end, possibly a read error. This rearrangement joins TRBV5-1 to TRBJ2-5; weak D call: TRBD2 (6 bases). The CDR3 is made up of 13 amino acids. Germline CDR1 and CDR2: SGHRS and YFSETQ. The CDR3 sequence is CTSSKGGPEAQYF. The CDR3 region has the DNA TGCACCAGCAGCAAAGGAGGGCCGGAGGCCCAGTACTTC.

CDR3 DNA sequence: TGTGCCAGCAGTTACGAACCGGGACAGACCTACGAGCAGTACTTC. Its translation: CASSYEPGQTYEQYF. The rearrangement links TRBV5-4 to TRBJ2-7; 7 positions match TRBD1. CDR1 is SGHNT and CDR2 is YYREEE in the germline V gene (reference sequence). V gave up 5 bases and J gave up 2 bases; unmatched junction bases: 10. The CDR3 contains 15 residues. Filled out from reference TRBV5-4 and TRBJ2-7, the complete variable domain reads ETGVTQSPTHLIKTRGQQVTLRCSSQSGHNTVSWYQQALGQGPQFIFQYYREEENGRGNFPPRFSGLQFPNYSSELNVNALELDDSALYLCASSYEPGQTYEQYFGPGTRLTVT.

V and J are TRBV5-6 and TRBJ1-5; tentative D call: TRBD1 (5 bases). Germline V gives CDR1 SGHDT, CDR2 YYEEEE. V lost 4 bases to trimming and J lost 6 bases, with 11 bases between them. CDR3 size: 13 residues. CDR3 in DNA: TGTGCCAGCAGCGCAGGGTCGAGTCAGCCCCAGCATTTT. It encodes CASSAGSSQPQHF.

This clonotype was detected ten times or more. The chain carries TRBV6-6 and TRBJ2-3; D is unresolved. V was cut by 7 bases and J by 4 bases, with 9 bases left in between. The CDR3 sequence is 12 residues long. Germline values: CDR1 MNHNY, CDR2 SVGAGI (reference sequence). CDR3 in amino acids: CASTARSDTQYF. The CDR3, as DNA: TGTGCCAGCACCGCTAGGTCAGATACGCAGTATTTT.

The rearrangement joins TRBV29-1 to TRBJ2-7, with TRBD2 matching over 14 bases. With V trimmed by 4 bases and J by 4 bases, 6 bases remained unmatched. Germline values: CDR1 SQVTM, CDR2 ANQGSEA. CDR3 length: 15 amino acids. The CDR3 here is CSVGTGLAGVYEQYF. The CDR3 coding sequence is TGCAGCGTTGGTACGGGACTAGCGGGAGTATACGAGCAGTACTTC.

Regarding this clonotype: This may come from a read error, since a much larger clone is one base off. The rearrangement joins TRBV7-9 to TRBJ2-1; D unresolved. V lost 5 bases and J 2 bases, leaving 7 bases between the germline ends. This CDR3 is 13 amino acids long. Germline assignment: CDR1 SEHNR and CDR2 FQNEAQ (reference sequence). The CDR3 DNA reads TGTGCCAGCAGCGACACGGCCTACAATGAGCAGTTCTTC. Amino acid sequence: CASSDTAYNEQFF.

The chain joins TRBV28 to TRBJ2-5, with a weak D call TRBD1 (5 bases). Per germline, CDR1 MDHEN and CDR2 SYDVKM. This CDR3 has 13 amino acids. The V end was cut by 5 bases, the J end by 11 bases, with 18 bases between. The CDR3 DNA sequence: TGTGCCAGCAGTACGGCTTGGGGCAATGAGCAGTACTTC. Protein sequence: CASSTAWGNEQYF.